The clone carrying this T cell receptor (beta chain) was detected only a few times. Its antigen is as yet unknown. This record comes from a study of beta chain features in type 1 diabetes. Study-wide results and caveats: Diminished insertions and augmented deletions at VDJ junctions characterized type 1 diabetes patients. Moderate yet significant TCRB CDR3 shortening was seen in Type 1 diabetes patients in all four CD4+ subsets.

Of the isolated RNA, all was reverse transcribed, and so the sequenced material was expressed TCRB transcripts. The method was immunoSEQ multiplex PCR; TCRdb's version includes in-frame clones alone and lacks a portion of them. The table records 970,000 or so clones, roughly a sixth of them present only once. Sorting of CD4+ naive, central memory, regulatory and stem cell-like memory cells was performed via CD45RO/CCR7/CD25/CD127/CD95/CD27. The clonotype originates from a woman aged 18-29 years in good health. What was sequenced was naive CD4+ T cells from blood.

As DNA, the CDR3 is TGTGCCAGCAGTTACGGGTCCCAGGGGGGACTTTACGAGCAGTACTTC. Translating it yields CASSYGSQGGLYEQYF. The chain has TRBV6-5 and TRBJ2-7, with D possibly TRBD1 on 7 matching bases. This CDR3 has 16 amino acids. V was pared by 2 bases and J by 4 bases, with 18 bases between. CDR1 and CDR2 (germline): MNHEY, SVGAGI.